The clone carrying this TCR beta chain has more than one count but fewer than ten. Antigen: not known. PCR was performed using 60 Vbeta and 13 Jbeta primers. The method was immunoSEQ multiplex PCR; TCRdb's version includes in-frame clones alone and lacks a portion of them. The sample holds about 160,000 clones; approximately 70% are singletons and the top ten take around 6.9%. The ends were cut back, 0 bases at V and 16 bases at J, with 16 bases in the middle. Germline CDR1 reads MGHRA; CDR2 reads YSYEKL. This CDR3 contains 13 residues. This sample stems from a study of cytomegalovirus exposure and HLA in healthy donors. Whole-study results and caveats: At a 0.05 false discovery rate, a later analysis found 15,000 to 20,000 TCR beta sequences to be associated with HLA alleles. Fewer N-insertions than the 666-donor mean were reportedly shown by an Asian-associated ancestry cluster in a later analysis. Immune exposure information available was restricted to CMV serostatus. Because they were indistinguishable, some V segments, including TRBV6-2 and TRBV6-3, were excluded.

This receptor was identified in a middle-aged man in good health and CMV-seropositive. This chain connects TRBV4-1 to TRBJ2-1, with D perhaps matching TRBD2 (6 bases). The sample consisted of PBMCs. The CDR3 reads CASSQEEGLLAFF. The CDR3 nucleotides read TGCGCCAGCAGCCAAGAAGAGGGACTCCTTGCTTTCTTC.